This entry is about one T cell receptor beta chain. The data were obtained in a study of graft-versus-host responses after intestinal transplantation. Study background: Every recipient underwent anti-thymocyte globulin induction, then tacrolimus and steroids for approximately 3 years. Study-wide findings and caveats: Early declines in HvG clones that occurred post-transplant were associated with peak circulating GvH clone levels.

Deletions cut 1 base from V and 0 bases from J, with 11 bases between. This CDR3 has 15 residues. The germline gives CDR1 SGHRS, CDR2 YFSETQ. Some clones are missing from TCRdb's copy, which holds only in-frame ones; the method was immunoSEQ multiplex PCR. The data contain about 21,000 clones, 50% to 65% of them singletons. Co-plated with about 200,000 CFSE-labeled responder cells were about 200,000 irradiated, violet-dye-labeled stimulator cells. The material sequenced was alloreactive CD4+ T cells from a mixed lymphocyte reaction culture, taken before intestinal transplant. Subset specified: CFSE-low proliferating T cells sorted from approximately 6-day pre-transplant mixed lymphocyte reaction (GvH or HvG direction). The J gene is TRBJ2-7, the V gene TRBV5-1, with D maybe TRBD2 (5 bases). This TCR derives from a human patient who received an intestinal transplant. The CDR3 spells CASSLLRGSSYEQYF. The CDR3 nucleotides read TGCGCCAGCAGCTTGTTGCGAGGGAGCTCCTACGAGCAGTACTTC.